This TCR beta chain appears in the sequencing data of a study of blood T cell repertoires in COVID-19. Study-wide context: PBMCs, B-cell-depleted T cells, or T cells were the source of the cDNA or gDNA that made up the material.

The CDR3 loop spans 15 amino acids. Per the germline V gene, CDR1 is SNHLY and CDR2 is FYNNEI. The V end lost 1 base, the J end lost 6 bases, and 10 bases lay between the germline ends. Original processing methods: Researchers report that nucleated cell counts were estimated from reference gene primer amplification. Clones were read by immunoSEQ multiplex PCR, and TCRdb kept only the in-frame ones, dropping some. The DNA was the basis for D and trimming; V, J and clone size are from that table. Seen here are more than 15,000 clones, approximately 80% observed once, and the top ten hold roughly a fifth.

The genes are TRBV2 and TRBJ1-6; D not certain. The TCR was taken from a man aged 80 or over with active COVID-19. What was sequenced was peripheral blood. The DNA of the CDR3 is TGTGCCAGCAGTGAAGAGGCTTCGGGTAATTCACCCCTCCACTTT. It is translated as CASSEEASGNSPLHF.